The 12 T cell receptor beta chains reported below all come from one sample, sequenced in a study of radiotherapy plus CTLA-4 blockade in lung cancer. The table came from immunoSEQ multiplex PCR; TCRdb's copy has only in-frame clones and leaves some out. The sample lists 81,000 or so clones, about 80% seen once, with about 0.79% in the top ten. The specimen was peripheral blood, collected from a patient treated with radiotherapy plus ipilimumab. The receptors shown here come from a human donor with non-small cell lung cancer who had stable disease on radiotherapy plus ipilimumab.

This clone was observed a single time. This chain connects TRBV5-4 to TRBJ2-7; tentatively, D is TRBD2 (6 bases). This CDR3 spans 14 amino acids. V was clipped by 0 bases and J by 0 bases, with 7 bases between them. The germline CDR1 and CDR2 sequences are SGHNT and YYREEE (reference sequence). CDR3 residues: CASSLAGGSYEQYF. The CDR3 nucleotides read TGTGCCAGCAGCTTGGCCGGGGGCTCCTACGAGCAGTACTTC. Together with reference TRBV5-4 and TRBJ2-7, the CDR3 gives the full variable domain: ETGVTQSPTHLIKTRGQQVTLRCSSQSGHNTVSWYQQALGQGPQFIFQYYREEENGRGNFPPRFSGLQFPNYSSELNVNALELDDSALYLCASSLAGGSYEQYFGPGTRLTVT.

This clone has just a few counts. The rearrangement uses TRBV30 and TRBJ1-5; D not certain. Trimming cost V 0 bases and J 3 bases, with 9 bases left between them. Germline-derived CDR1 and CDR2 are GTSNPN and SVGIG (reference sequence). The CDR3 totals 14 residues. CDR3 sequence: CAWSVKGFNQPQHF. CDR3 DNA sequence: TGTGCCTGGAGTGTAAAGGGCTTCAATCAGCCCCAGCATTTT.

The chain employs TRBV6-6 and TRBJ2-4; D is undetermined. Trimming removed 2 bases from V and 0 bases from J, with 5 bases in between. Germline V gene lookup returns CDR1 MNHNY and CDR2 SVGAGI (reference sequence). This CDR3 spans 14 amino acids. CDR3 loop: CASSYGRAKNIQYF. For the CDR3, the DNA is TGTGCCAGCAGTTACGGGCGAGCCAAAAACATTCAGTACTTC.

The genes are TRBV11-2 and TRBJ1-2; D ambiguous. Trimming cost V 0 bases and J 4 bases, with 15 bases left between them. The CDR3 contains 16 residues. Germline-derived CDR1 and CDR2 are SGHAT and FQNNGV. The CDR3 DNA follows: TGTGCCAGCAGCTTAGAGGGTTCGGCTGGCCTCTATGGCTACACCTTC. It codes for CASSLEGSAGLYGYTF.

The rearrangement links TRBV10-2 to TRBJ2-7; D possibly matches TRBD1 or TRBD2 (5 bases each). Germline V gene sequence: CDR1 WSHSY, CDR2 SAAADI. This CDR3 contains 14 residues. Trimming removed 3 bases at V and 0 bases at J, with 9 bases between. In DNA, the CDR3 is TGCGCCAGCAGTGAATGGGGGTCCTCCTACGAGCAGTACTTC. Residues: CASSEWGSSYEQYF.

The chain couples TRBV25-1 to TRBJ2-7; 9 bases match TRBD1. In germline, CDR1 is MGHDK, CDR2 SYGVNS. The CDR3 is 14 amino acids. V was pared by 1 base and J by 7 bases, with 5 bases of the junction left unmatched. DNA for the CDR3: TGTGCCAGCAGTGAATGGGACAGGGACGGGGAGCAGTACTTC. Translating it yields CASSEWDRDGEQYF.

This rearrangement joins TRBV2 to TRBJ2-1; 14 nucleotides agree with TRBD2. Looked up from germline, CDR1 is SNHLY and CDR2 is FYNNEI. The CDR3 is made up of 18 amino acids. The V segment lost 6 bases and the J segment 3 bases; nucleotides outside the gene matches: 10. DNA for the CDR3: TGTGCCAGCAGCCAATCTGGGACTAGCGGGGGACGCTACAATGAGCAGTTCTTC. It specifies CASSQSGTSGGRYNEQFF.

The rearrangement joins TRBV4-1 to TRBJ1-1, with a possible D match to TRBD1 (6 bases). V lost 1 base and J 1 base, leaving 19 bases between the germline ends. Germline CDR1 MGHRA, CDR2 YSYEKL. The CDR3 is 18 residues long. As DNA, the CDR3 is TGCGCCAGCAGCCAAGCGGAAAGCGGGGGACAACAGAACACTGAAGCTTTCTTT. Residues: CASSQAESGGQQNTEAFF.

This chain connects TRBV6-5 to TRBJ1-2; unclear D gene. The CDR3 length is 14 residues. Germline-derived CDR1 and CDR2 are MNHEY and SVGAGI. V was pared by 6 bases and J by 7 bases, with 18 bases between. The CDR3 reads CASRDSGEDLGYTF. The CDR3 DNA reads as TGTGCCAGCAGAGACTCCGGAGAAGATCTTGGCTACACCTTC.

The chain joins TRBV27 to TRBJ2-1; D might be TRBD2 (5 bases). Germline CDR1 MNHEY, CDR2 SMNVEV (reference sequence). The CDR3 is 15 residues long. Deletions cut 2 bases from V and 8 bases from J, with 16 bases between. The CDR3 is CASSLRRSPSDEQFF. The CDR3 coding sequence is TGTGCCAGCAGTTTAAGGAGGTCTCCCTCGGATGAGCAGTTCTTC.

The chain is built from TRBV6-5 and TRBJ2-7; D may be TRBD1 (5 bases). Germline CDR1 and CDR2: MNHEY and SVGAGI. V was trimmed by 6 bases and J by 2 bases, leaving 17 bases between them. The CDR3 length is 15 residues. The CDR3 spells CASSQSGFGTYEQYF. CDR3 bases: TGTGCCAGCAGCCAATCAGGGTTTGGGACCTACGAGCAGTACTTC.

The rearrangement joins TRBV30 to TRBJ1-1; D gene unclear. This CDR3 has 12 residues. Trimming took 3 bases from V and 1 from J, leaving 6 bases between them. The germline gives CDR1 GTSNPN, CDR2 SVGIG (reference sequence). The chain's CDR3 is CAWRSGNTEAFF. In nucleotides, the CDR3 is TGTGCCTGGAGGAGCGGGAACACTGAAGCTTTCTTT.